Presented here are 25 T cell receptor beta chains from one specimen sequenced in a study of graft-versus-host responses after intestinal transplantation. Generated by immunoSEQ multiplex PCR, the TCRdb table keeps only in-frame clones and is missing some. The table lists 85,000 to 90,000 clones, around 90% of them singletons, with roughly 0.31% in the top ten. These receptors have no known antigen. The source was unstimulated CD4+ T cells sorted from spleen or lymph node cells, collected before intestinal transplant. The origin of the receptors is a human donor who received an intestinal transplant.

This chain links TRBV28 with TRBJ1-5, with TRBD1 as a possible D gene (6 bases). The CDR3 totals 17 residues. The V gene's germline CDR1 is MDHEN and CDR2 SYDVKM. Trimming pared 8 bases from V and 6 bases from J, leaving 26 bases between. Here the CDR3 reads CASSQGGGPVGSQPQHF. DNA of the CDR3: TGTGCCAGCTCCCAAGGGGGGGGTCCCGTGGGGAGTCAGCCCCAGCATTTT.

The V call is TRBV19, the J call TRBJ2-5; 8 bases match TRBD2. This CDR3 spans 16 amino acids. In germline, CDR1 is LNHDA, CDR2 SQIVND (reference sequence). The V gene end was trimmed by 3 bases and the J gene end by 4 bases; junction bases not matched to a gene: 10. This CDR3 reads CASSIGLAGPVETQYF. The CDR3 coding sequence is TGTGCCAGTAGTATCGGACTAGCTGGACCTGTAGAGACCCAGTACTTC.

This clone was seen a single time. CDR3 sequence: CASSYKRGWRGDEQFF. Written as DNA, the CDR3 is TGTGCCAGCAGCTACAAACGGGGGTGGAGGGGCGATGAGCAGTTCTTC. This rearrangement joins TRBV6-5 to TRBJ2-1; possible D gene TRBD2, 6 bases. The V end lost 6 bases, the J end lost 8 bases, and 23 bases lay between the germline ends. Germline V CDR1 and CDR2: MNHEY, SVGAGI. The CDR3 sequence is 16 residues long.

V and J are TRBV28 and TRBJ2-7, with D possibly matching TRBD2 (5 bases). Germline V gene lookup returns CDR1 MDHEN and CDR2 SYDVKM. Trimming cost V 4 bases and J 5 bases, with 21 bases left between them. CDR3 size: 16 residues. The CDR3 is CASSSGEGGITNEQYF. The CDR3 coding sequence is TGTGCCAGCAGTTCTGGGGAAGGAGGAATTACGAACGAGCAGTACTTC.

This clone is a singleton in its sample. This sequence joins TRBV2 and TRBJ2-7, with 8 positions matching TRBD2. The CDR3 is 20 amino acids. The V and J ends lost 0 bases and 6 bases, in that order; junction bases with no gene match: 22. CDR1 SNHLY and CDR2 FYNNEI come from the germline V gene. DNA of the CDR3: TGTGCCAGCAGTGAAGCAAGCCGTCTAGCGGGCCTAACAAGGGATTTCGAGCAGTACTTC. It specifies CASSEASRLAGLTRDFEQYF. The whole variable domain, remainder taken from reference TRBV2 and TRBJ2-7, is EPEVTQTPSHQVTQMGQEVILRCVPISNHLYFYWYRQILGQKVEFLVSFYNNEISEKSEIFDDQFSVERPDGSNFTLKIRSTKLEDSAMYFCASSEASRLAGLTRDFEQYFGPGTRLTVT.

The chain is built from TRBV5-1 and TRBJ2-3, with a tentative D call TRBD2 (7 bases). The germline V and J ends were trimmed by 5 bases and 2 bases, with 18 bases remaining between them. CDR3 length: 16 residues. From germline, CDR1 is SGHRS and CDR2 YFSETQ. The CDR3 region has the DNA TGCGCCAGCAGGCCCCGGGGAGGGGGAAACACAGATACGCAGTATTTT. It codes for CASRPRGGGNTDTQYF. The full variable domain, with the rest looked up from reference TRBV5-1 and TRBJ2-3, is KAGVTQTPRYLIKTRGQQVTLSCSPISGHRSVSWYQQTPGQGLQFLFEYFSETQRNKGNFPGRFSGRQFSNSRSEMNVSTLELGDSALYLCASRPRGGGNTDTQYFGPGTRLTVL.

This clone was observed a single time. The chain employs TRBV20-1 and TRBJ2-7; possible D gene TRBD2, 5 bases. The CDR3 extends over 10 amino acids. V lost 1 base, J lost 9 bases, and 7 bases lay in between. Per the germline V gene, CDR1 is DFQATT and CDR2 is SNEGSKA (reference sequence). CDR3 region: CSARGGGQYF. CDR3 coding DNA: TGCAGTGCTAGAGGTGGAGGGCAGTACTTC.

V is TRBV19 and J is TRBJ1-3; 8 positions match TRBD1. The CDR3 loop spans 15 amino acids. Looked up from germline, CDR1 is LNHDA and CDR2 is SQIVND (reference sequence). Trimming cost V 5 bases and J 0 bases; bases outside gene matches: 3. The DNA for the CDR3 is TGTGCCAGTAGTCAGGGGGCGCGCTCTGGAAACACCATATATTTT. Its protein product is CASSQGARSGNTIYF.

The chain recombines TRBV28 with TRBJ1-5; no reliable D call. This CDR3 has 14 residues. Trimming pared 6 bases from V and 2 bases from J, leaving 11 bases between. In germline, CDR1 is MDHEN, CDR2 SYDVKM. CDR3 sequence reads: CASRDQMGNQPQHF. The CDR3 nucleotides read TGTGCCAGCAGAGACCAGATGGGCAATCAGCCCCAGCATTTT.

This clone occurred once. The chain couples TRBV19 to TRBJ1-3; D is uncertain. Trimming took off 3 bases at V and 0 bases at J, with 6 bases between the two ends. The CDR3 contains 14 residues. The germline V gene has CDR1 LNHDA and CDR2 SQIVND (reference sequence). This CDR3 reads CASSITSSGNTIYF. The CDR3, as DNA: TGTGCCAGTAGTATTACGAGCTCTGGAAACACCATATATTTT.

This rearrangement joins TRBV7-9 to TRBJ2-2; 13 positions agree with TRBD2. The length of the CDR3 is 18 residues. V lost 5 bases to trimming and J lost 0 bases; unmatched junction nucleotides: 6. Germline assignment: CDR1 SEHNR and CDR2 FQNEAQ (reference sequence). CDR3 DNA sequence: TGTGCCAGCAGCCGCGGACTAGCGGGAGCCCCGAACACCGGGGAGCTGTTTTTT. As protein: CASSRGLAGAPNTGELFF.

The V and J genes are TRBV18 and TRBJ2-5; 13 bases match TRBD2. CDR3 length: 17 amino acids. V was clipped by 1 base and J by 1 base; unmatched bases: 3. Germline V CDR1 and CDR2: KGHSH, LQKENI. The CDR3 region is CASSPLGTSGTQETQYF. The CDR3 DNA follows: TGTGCCAGCTCACCACTGGGGACTAGCGGGACCCAAGAGACCCAGTACTTC.

V gene TRBV5-4 combines with J gene TRBJ2-7, with TRBD2 matching over 10 bases. Germline trimming cut 2 bases from V and 2 bases from J; bases unmatched to any gene: 1. The V gene's germline CDR1 is SGHNT and CDR2 YYREEE (reference sequence). The CDR3 length is 14 residues. The CDR3 sequence: CASSLAGGTYEQYF. The CDR3 DNA reads TGTGCCAGCAGCTTAGCGGGAGGGACCTACGAGCAGTACTTC.

V gene TRBV5-6 combines with J gene TRBJ1-6; D possibly corresponds to TRBD1 (5 bases). CDR1 is SGHDT and CDR2 is YYEEEE in the germline V gene. Trimming took off 0 bases at V and 9 bases at J, with 10 bases between the two ends. The CDR3 totals 14 residues. This CDR3 reads CASSLGGAGSPLHF. In nucleotides, the CDR3 is TGTGCCAGCAGCTTGGGGGGCGCGGGTTCACCCCTCCACTTT.

The chain is built from TRBV6-1 and TRBJ1-4, with TRBD1 as a possible D gene (5 bases). The V and J ends lost 6 bases and 4 bases respectively, with 15 bases between them. This CDR3 has 15 residues. CDR1 is MNHNS and CDR2 is SASEGT in the germline V gene. The CDR3 sequence is CASRRKGTVNEKLFF. In nucleotides, the CDR3 is TGTGCCAGCAGGCGCAAAGGGACGGTTAATGAAAAACTGTTTTTT.

The rearrangement uses TRBV6-1 and TRBJ2-5; 9 nucleotides agree with TRBD2. Germline V gene data show CDR1 as MNHNS and CDR2 as SASEGT. CDR3 size: 14 residues. With 1 base clipped from V and 7 bases from J, the junction kept 4 bases outside the gene matches. The CDR3 bases are TGTGCCAGCAGTGAAGTTTCAGCGGGAGGGACCCAGTACTTC. Protein product: CASSEVSAGGTQYF.

This chain connects TRBV30 to TRBJ1-2; possible D gene TRBD1, 6 bases. Deletions cut 4 bases from V and 0 bases from J, with 21 bases between. The CDR3 is 17 residues long. The germline V gene has CDR1 GTSNPN and CDR2 SVGIG (reference sequence). In DNA, the CDR3 is TGTGCCTGGACCCAGGGGCACACTTATACAACTAACTATGGCTACACCTTC. Encoded protein: CAWTQGHTYTTNYGYTF.

As DNA, the CDR3 is TGCGCCAGCAGCTTGGGGACAAACAATCAGCCCCAGCATTTT. Protein sequence: CASSLGTNNQPQHF. The J gene is TRBJ1-5, the V gene TRBV5-1, with D possibly being TRBD1 (5 bases). This CDR3 has 14 amino acids. Germline CDR1 SGHRS, CDR2 YFSETQ. Trimming left V 0 bases short and J 3 bases short, with 7 bases between.

The chain's CDR3 is CASSLRAGGPPYNEQFF. DNA for the CDR3: TGTGCCAGCAGTTTACGGGCGGGAGGGCCCCCCTACAATGAGCAGTTCTTC. The gene calls are TRBV27 and TRBJ2-1, with 9 bases fitting TRBD2. Germline lookup yields CDR1 MNHEY and CDR2 SMNVEV (reference sequence). V dropped 2 bases and J dropped 2; count of bases not matched to a gene: 7. The CDR3 consists of 17 residues.

The chain carries TRBV4-1 and TRBJ2-5, with D tentatively TRBD1 (6 bases). Germline V gene data show CDR1 as MGHRA and CDR2 as YSYEKL. The CDR3 length is 15 residues. Trimming removed 0 bases from V and 5 bases from J, with 13 bases in between. CDR3 loop: CASSQEAGVGETQYF. As DNA, the CDR3 is TGCGCCAGCAGCCAAGAGGCAGGGGTCGGGGAGACCCAGTACTTC.

V usage is TRBV6-6 and J usage is TRBJ1-2; D not certain. CDR1 is MNHNY and CDR2 is SVGAGI in the germline V gene (reference sequence). This CDR3 contains 14 residues. Trimming took 2 bases from V and 6 from J, leaving 13 bases between them. The CDR3 sequence: CASSYVDPRDGYTF. The CDR3 nucleotides are TGTGCCAGCAGTTACGTGGACCCTCGTGATGGCTACACCTTC.

This chain uses TRBV19 with TRBJ2-1; the match to TRBD2 covers 11 bases. CDR1 is LNHDA, CDR2 SQIVND, per germline (reference sequence). J was trimmed by 8 bases and V by 5 bases; bases with no gene match: 8. The CDR3 extends over 15 amino acids. The CDR3 spells CASSVVAGGRYEQFF. CDR3 nucleotides: TGTGCCAGTAGTGTCGTAGCGGGAGGGAGATATGAGCAGTTCTTC. Filled out from reference TRBV19 and TRBJ2-1, the complete variable domain reads DGGITQSPKYLFRKEGQNVTLSCEQNLNHDAMYWYRQDPGQGLRLIYYSQIVNDFQKGDIAEGYSVSREKKESFPLTVTSAQKNPTAFYLCASSVVAGGRYEQFFGPGTRLTVL.

This chain connects TRBV5-1 to TRBJ2-1, with a possible D match to TRBD2 (5 bases). The germline V gene has CDR1 SGHRS and CDR2 YFSETQ. Trimming took 0 bases from V and 3 from J, leaving 7 bases between them. This CDR3 spans 14 amino acids. The CDR3 sequence: CASSLERDYNEQFF. Written as DNA, the CDR3 is TGCGCCAGCAGCTTGGAGAGGGACTACAATGAGCAGTTCTTC.

This rearrangement joins TRBV5-6 to TRBJ2-5; 9 bases are a match to TRBD1. The germline gives CDR1 SGHDT, CDR2 YYEEEE. This CDR3 is built from 16 residues. The ends lost 0 bases at V and 2 bases at J; junction bases unmatched: 5. CDR3 coding DNA: TGTGCCAGCAGCTTGGCGGGACAGGGCTCACAAGAGACCCAGTACTTC. It yields the protein CASSLAGQGSQETQYF.

The J gene is TRBJ2-2, the V gene TRBV5-8, with D possibly being TRBD1 or TRBD2 (5 bases each). The ends were cut back, 4 bases at V and 2 bases at J, with 12 bases in the middle. CDR1 is SGHTS and CDR2 is YDEGEE in the germline V gene. The CDR3 is made up of 15 amino acids. The CDR3, as DNA: TGTGCCAGCAGCCCGGGGCAGGTCAACACCGGGGAGCTGTTTTTT. This sequence encodes CASSPGQVNTGELFF.